The clone carrying this T cell receptor beta chain was observed once. Its cognate antigen is unknown. This sample stems from a study of OX40 agonist ivuxolimab in advanced cancers. About the research overall: Treatment received earlier with anti-PD-1, anti-PD-L1 or anti-CTLA-4 agents was allowed, and approximately 40% had some.

Measured with immunoSEQ multiplex PCR; TCRdb has only the in-frame clones, and not every one. The data show tens of thousands of clones, about 88% seen once. Overall study findings and caveats: Compared with others, partial responders at 0.1-3.0 mg/kg displayed clonal expansion among the lowest. The authors also found low normalized T-cell clonal expansion in some nonresponders. At 0.1 to 3.0 mg/kg and by week 6, CD4+ and CD8+ T cells in the blood had expanded clonally.

The length of the CDR3 is 15 residues. The germline V gene has CDR1 SSHAT and CDR2 FNYEAQ (reference sequence). Trimming removed 5 bases at V and 0 bases at J, with 13 bases between. The genes are TRBV7-7 and TRBJ2-5; D might be TRBD1 (6 bases). The TCR was taken from an adult with an advanced solid tumor such as melanoma, head and neck, liver or kidney cancer. The material was CD4+ or CD8+ T cells sorted from blood, obtained in a trial of the OX40 agonist ivuxolimab. The CDR3: CASSRTGTHQETQYF. The CDR3 nucleotides are TGTGCCAGCAGCCGAACCGGGACACACCAAGAGACCCAGTACTTC.